The sequence of this T cell receptor beta chain was determined in a study of human T cells and chemical hapten exposure. The overall study: Skin of the upper inner arm, around 2 cm by around 2 cm, received 2% DPC for sensitization. The variation in per-sample TCR yields arose mainly from small differences in pooled library volumes. Study conclusions and caveats: Against controls, expanded TCRs gave rise to significantly more large CDR3 similarity clusters. Sensitization with DPC brought no change to TCRs above 1 in 1000 in frequency.

TCRdb analysed the RACE reads with MiXCR anew, one entry per CDR3 protein. The sample has about 360,000 distinct CDR3 sequences, around 7% seen once. This CDR3 has 15 amino acids. Germline V gene sequence: CDR1 SGHVS, CDR2 FNYEAQ. Deletions cut 1 base from V and 5 bases from J, with 11 bases between. This clonotype has at least ten counts. Antigen unknown. Described time point: patch test 1, 2 weeks after DPC sensitization. The sample's treatment: therapeutic diphenylcyclopropenone sensitization with weekly scalp DPC. Sequencing used whole blood, obtained in connection with sensitization to the hapten diphenylcyclopropenone (DPC). The clonotype was recovered from a woman aged 18-29 years with alopecia areata. Some clones in this sample may be carry-over from other donors' samples. The chain recombines TRBV7-6 with TRBJ2-2; maybe TRBD1 (6 bases). The CDR3 is CASSLGTVKTGELFF. The CDR3 coding sequence is TGTGCCAGCAGCTTAGGGACAGTAAAGACCGGGGAGCTGTTTTTT.